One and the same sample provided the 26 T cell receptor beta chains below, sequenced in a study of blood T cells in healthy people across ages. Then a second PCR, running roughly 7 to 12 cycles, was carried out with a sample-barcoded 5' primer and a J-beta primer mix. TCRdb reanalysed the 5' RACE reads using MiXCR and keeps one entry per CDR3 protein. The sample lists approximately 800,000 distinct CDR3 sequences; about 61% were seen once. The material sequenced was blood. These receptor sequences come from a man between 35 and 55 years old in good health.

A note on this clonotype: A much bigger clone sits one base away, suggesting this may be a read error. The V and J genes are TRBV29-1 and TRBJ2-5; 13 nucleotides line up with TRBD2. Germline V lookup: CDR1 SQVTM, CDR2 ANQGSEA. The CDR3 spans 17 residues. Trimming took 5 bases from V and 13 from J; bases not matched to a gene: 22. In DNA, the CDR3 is TGCAGCGTTCTTGGACTAGCGGGAGAAGGGAGCTCCTACGAGCGGTACTTC. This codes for CSVLGLAGEGSSYERYF.

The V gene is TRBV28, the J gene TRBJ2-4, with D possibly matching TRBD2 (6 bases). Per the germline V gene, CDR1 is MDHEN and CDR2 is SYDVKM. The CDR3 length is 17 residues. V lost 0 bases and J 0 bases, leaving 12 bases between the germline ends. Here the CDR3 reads CASSLWEGSLAKNIQYF. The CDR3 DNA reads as TGTGCCAGCAGTTTATGGGAGGGCTCCTTAGCCAAAAACATTCAGTACTTC.

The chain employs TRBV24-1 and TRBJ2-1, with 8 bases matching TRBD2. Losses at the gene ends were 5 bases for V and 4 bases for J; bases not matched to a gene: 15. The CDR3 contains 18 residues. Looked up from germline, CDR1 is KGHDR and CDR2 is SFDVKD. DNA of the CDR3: TGTGCCACCAGTGGCATGCTCAGAACCCGGGAGGGATACAATGAGCAGTTCTTC. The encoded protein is CATSGMLRTREGYNEQFF.

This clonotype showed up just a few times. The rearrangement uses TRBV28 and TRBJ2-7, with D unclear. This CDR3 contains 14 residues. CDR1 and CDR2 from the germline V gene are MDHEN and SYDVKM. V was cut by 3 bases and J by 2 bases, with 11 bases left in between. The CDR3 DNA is TGTGCCAGCAGTTTTCCGGCAAAAACCTACGAGCAGTACTTC. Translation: CASSFPAKTYEQYF.

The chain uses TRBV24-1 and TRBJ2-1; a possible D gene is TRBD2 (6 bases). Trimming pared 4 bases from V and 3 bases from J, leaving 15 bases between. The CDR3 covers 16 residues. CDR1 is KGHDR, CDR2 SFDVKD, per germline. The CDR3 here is CATSDPGTAIYNEQFF. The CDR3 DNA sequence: TGTGCCACCAGTGACCCCGGGACTGCTATCTACAATGAGCAGTTCTTC.

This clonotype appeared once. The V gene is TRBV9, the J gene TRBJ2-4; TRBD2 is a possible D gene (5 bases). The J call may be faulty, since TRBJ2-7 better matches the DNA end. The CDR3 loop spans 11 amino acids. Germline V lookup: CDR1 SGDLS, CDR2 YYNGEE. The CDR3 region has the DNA TGTGCCAGCGGGAGAAGGGACGAGCAGTACTTC. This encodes CASGRRDEQYF.

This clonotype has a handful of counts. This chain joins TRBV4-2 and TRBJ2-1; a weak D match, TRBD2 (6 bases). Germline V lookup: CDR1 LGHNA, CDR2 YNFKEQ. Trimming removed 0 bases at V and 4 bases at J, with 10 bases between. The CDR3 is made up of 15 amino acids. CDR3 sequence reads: CASSQEGLQYNEQFF. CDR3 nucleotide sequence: TGTGCCAGCAGCCAAGAGGGACTCCAGTACAATGAGCAGTTCTTC.

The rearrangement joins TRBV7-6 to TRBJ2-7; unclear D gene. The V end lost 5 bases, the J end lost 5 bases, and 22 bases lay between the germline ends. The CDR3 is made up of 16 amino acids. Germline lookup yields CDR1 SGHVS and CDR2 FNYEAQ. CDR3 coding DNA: TGTGCCAGCAGCCTACGCCCTTTTCTCGGAAGGGACGAGCAGTACTTC. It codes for CASSLRPFLGRDEQYF.

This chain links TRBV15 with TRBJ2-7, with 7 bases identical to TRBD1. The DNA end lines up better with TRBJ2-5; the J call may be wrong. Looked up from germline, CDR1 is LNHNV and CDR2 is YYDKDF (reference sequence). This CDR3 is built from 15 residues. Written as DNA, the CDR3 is TGTGCCACCAGCAGAGGAGGGGACAGCCAAGAGACCCAGTACTTC. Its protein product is CATSRGGDSQETQYF.

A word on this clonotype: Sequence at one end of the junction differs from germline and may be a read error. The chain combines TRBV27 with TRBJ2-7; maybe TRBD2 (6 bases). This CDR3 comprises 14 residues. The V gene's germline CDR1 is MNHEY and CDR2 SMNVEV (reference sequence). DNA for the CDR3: TGTGCCCGCAGTTATGCGGGAAGAGGCTACGAGCAGTACTTC. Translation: CARSYAGRGYEQYF.

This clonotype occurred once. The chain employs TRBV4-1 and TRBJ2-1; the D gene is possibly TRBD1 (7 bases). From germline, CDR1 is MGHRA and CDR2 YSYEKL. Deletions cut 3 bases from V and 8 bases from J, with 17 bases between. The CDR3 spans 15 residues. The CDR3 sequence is CASSQGQRVSDEQFF. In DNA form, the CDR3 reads TGCGCCAGCAGCCAGGGACAGCGGGTTTCGGATGAGCAGTTCTTC.

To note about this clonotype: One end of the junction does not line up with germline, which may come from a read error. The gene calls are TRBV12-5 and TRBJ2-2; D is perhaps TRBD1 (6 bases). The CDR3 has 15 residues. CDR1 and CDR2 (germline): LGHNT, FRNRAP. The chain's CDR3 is CTSGQTDTNTGELFF. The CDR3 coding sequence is TGTACTAGTGGACAGACAGATACGAACACCGGGGAGCTGTTTTTT.

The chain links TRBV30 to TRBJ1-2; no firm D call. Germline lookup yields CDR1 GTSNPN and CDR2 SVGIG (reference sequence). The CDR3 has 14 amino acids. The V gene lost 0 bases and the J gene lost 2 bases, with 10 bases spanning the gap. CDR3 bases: TGTGCCTGGAGTGTAGGCATTCAGAACTATGGCTACACCTTC. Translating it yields CAWSVGIQNYGYTF.

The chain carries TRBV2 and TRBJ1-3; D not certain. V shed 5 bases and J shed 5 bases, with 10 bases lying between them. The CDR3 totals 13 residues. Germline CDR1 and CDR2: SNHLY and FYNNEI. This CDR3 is CASSSEFRNTIYF. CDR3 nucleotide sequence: TGTGCCAGCAGTTCAGAATTTAGAAACACCATATATTTT.

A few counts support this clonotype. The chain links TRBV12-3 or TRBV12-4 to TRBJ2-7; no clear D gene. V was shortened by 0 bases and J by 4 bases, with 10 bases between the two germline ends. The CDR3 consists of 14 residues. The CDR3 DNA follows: TGTGCCAGCAGTTTAGCCGACCCTGATTACGAGCAGTACTTC. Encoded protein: CASSLADPDYEQYF.

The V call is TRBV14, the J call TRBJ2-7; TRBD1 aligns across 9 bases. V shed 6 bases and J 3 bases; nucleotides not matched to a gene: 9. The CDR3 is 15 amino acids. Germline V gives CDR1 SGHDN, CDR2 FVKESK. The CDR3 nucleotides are TGTGCCAGCAGAGCAACAGGGGGCTTGGTCTACGAGCAGTACTTC. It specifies CASRATGGLVYEQYF.

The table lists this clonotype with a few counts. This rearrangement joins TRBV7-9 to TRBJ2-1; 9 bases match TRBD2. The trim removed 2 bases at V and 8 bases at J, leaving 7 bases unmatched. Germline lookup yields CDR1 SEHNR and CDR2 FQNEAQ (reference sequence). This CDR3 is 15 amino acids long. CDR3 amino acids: CASSLSAGGRYEQFF. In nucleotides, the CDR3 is TGTGCCAGCAGCTTATCGGCGGGAGGGAGGTATGAGCAGTTCTTC.

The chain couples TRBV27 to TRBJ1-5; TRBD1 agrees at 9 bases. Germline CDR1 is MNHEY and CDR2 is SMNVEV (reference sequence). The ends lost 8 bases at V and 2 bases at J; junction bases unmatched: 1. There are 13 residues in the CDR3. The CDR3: CASWTGGNQPQHF. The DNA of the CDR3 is TGTGCCAGCTGGACAGGGGGCAATCAGCCCCAGCATTTT.

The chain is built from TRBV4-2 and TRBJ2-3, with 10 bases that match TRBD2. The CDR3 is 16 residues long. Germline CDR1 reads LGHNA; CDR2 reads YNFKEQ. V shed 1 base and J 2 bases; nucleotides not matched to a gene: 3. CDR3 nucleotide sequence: TGTGCCAGCAGCCAAGGGACTAGCGGATACACAGATACGCAGTATTTT. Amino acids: CASSQGTSGYTDTQYF.

The CDR3 sequence is CASSLVDGGYTF. Here the CDR3 DNA reads TGTGCCAGCAGCTTAGTGGACGGTGGCTACACCTTC. The chain uses TRBV7-9 and TRBJ1-2; D is undetermined. Germline loops: CDR1 SEHNR, CDR2 FQNEAQ (reference sequence). Between the trimmed V and J ends, which lost 1 base and 7 bases, there was a span of 7 bases. The CDR3 is 12 amino acids.

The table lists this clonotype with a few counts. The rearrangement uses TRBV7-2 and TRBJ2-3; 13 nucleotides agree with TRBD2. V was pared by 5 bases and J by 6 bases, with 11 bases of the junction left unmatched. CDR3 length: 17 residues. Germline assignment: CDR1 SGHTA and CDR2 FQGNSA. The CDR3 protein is CASSRGGGLAGLDTQYF. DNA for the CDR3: TGTGCCAGCAGCCGAGGGGGGGGACTAGCGGGATTGGATACGCAGTATTTT.

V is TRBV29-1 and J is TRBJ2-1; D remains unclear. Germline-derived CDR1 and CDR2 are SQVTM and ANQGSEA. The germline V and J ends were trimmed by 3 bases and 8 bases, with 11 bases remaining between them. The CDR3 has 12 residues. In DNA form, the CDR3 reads TGCAGCGTTGACTCGAGACTGGATGAGCAGTTCTTC. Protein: CSVDSRLDEQFF.

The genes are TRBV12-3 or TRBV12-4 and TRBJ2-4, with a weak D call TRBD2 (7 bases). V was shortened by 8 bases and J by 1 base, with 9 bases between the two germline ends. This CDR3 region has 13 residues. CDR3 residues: CASGGAAKNIQYF. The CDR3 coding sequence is TGTGCCAGCGGGGGGGCTGCCAAAAACATTCAGTACTTC.

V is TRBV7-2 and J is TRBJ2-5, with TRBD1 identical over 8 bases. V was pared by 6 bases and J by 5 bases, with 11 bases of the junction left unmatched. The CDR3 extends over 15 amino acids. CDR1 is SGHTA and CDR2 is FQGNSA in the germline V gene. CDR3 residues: CASRPPSGGSETQYF. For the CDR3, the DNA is TGTGCCAGCAGGCCCCCTTCAGGGGGCTCGGAGACCCAGTACTTC.

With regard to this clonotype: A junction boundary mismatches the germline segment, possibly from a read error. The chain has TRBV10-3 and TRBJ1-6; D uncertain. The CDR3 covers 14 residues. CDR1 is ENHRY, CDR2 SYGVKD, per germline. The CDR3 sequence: CAISESLTNSPPHF. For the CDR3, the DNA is TGTGCCATCAGTGAGTCACTGACGAATTCACCCCCCCACTTT.

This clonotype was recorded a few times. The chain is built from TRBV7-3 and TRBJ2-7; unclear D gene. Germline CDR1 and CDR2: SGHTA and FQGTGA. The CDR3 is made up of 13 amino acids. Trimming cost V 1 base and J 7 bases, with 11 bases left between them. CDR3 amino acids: CASSLNPGREQYF. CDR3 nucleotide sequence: TGTGCCAGCAGCTTAAACCCCGGGCGAGAGCAGTACTTC.